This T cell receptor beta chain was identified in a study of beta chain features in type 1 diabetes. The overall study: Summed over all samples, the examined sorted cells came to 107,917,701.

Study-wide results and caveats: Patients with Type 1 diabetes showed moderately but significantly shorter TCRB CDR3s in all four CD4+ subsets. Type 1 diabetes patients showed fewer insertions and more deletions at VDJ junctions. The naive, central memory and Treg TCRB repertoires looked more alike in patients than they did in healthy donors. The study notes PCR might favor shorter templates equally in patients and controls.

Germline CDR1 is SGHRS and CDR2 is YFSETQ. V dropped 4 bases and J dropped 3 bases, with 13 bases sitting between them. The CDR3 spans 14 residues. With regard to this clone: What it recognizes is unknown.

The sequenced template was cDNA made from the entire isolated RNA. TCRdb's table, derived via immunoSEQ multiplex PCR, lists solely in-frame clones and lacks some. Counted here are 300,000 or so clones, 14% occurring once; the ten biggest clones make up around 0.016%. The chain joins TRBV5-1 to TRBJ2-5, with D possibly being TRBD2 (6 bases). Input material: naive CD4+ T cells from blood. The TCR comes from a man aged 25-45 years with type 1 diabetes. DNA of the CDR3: TGCGCCAGCAGCGGCGGGACTCGTAAAGAGACCCAGTACTTC. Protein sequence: CASSGGTRKETQYF.